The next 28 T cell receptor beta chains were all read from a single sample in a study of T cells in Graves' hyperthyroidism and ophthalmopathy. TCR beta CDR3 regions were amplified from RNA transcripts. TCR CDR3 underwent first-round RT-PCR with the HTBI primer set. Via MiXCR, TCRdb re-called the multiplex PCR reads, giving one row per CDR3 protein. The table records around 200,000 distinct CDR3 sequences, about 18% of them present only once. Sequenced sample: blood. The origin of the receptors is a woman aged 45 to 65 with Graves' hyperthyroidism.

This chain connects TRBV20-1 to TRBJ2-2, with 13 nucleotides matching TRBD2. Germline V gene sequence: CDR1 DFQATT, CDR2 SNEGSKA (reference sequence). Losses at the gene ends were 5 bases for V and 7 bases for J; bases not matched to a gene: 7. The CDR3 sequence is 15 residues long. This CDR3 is CSAPGRTSGSGELFF. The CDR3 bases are TGCAGTGCTCCCGGAAGGACTAGCGGGAGCGGGGAGCTGTTTTTT.

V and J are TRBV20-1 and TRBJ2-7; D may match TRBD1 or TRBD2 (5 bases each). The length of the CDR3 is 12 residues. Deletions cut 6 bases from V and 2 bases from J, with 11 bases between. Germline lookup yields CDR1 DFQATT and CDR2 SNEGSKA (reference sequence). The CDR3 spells CSARDETYEQYF. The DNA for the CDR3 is TGCAGTGCAAGGGACGAAACCTACGAGCAGTACTTC.

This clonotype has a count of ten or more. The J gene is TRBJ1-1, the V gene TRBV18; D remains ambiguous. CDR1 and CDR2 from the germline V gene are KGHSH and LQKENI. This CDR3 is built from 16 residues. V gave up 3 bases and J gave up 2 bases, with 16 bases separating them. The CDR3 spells CASSPSGLRANTEAFF. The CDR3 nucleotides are TGTGCCAGCTCACCCTCCGGGTTGAGGGCCAACACTGAAGCTTTCTTT.

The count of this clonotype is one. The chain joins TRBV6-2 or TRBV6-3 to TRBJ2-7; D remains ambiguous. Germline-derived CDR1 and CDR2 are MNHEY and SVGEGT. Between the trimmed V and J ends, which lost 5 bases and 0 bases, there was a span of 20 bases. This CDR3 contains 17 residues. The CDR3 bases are TGTGCCAGCAGTCCGGGCTGGGTGTCGGTAGCCTCCTACGAGCAGTACTTC. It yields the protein CASSPGWVSVASYEQYF.

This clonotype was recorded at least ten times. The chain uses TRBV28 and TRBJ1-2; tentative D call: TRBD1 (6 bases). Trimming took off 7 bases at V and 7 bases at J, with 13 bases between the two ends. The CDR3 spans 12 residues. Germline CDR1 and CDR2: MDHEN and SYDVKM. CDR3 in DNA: TGTGCCAGCATCGAAAGGGGGGGTGGCTACACCTTC. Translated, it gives CASIERGGGYTF.

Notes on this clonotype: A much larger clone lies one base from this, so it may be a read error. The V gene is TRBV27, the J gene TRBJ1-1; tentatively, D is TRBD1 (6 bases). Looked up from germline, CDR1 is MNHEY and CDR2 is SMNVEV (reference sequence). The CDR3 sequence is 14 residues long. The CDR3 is CASRAGHLNTVAFF. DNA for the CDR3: TGTGCCAGCAGGGCGGGACACCTGAACACTGTAGCTTTCTTT.

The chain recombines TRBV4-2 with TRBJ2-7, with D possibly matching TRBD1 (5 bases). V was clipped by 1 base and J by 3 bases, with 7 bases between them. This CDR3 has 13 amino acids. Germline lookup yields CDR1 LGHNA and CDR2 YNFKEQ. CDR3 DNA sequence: TGTGCCAGCAGCCAAGCGACAGACTACGAGCAGTACTTC. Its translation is CASSQATDYEQYF.

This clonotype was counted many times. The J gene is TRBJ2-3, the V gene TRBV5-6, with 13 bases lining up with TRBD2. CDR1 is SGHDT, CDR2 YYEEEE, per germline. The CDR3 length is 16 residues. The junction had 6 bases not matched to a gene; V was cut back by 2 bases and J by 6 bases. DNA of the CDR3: TGTGCCAGCAGCTTTGGACTAGCGGGGGCCAGGGATACGCAGTATTTT. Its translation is CASSFGLAGARDTQYF.

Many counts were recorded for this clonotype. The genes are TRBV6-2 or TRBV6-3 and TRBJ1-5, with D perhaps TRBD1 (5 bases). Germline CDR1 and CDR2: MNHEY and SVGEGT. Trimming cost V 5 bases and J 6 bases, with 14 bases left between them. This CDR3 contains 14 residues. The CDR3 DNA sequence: TGTGCCAGCAGTACCCTCCCGGGGCCTCAGCCCCAGCATTTT. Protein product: CASSTLPGPQPQHF.

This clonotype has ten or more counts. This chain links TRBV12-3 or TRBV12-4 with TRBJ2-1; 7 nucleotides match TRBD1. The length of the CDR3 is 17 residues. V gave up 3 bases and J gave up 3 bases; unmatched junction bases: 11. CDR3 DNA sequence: TGTGCCAGCAGTTTGGCCGATGGACAGGAAATCTACAATGAGCAGTTCTTC. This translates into CASSLADGQEIYNEQFF.

Here the CDR3 DNA reads TGCAGTGCTAGAATCGAAGAGACCCAGTACTTC. This sequence encodes CSARIEETQYF. This rearrangement joins TRBV20-1 to TRBJ2-5, with D uncertain. This CDR3 comprises 11 residues. V was shortened by 2 bases and J by 3 bases, with 4 bases between the two germline ends. The germline V gene has CDR1 DFQATT and CDR2 SNEGSKA (reference sequence).

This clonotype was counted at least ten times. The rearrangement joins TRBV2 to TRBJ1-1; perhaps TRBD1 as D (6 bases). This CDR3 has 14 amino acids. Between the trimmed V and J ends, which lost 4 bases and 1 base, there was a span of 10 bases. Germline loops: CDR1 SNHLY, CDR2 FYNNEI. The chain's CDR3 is CASSGGGENTEAFF. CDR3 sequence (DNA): TGTGCCAGCAGTGGAGGGGGGGAGAACACTGAAGCTTTCTTT. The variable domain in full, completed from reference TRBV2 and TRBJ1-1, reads EPEVTQTPSHQVTQMGQEVILRCVPISNHLYFYWYRQILGQKVEFLVSFYNNEISEKSEIFDDQFSVERPDGSNFTLKIRSTKLEDSAMYFCASSGGGENTEAFFGQGTRLTVV.

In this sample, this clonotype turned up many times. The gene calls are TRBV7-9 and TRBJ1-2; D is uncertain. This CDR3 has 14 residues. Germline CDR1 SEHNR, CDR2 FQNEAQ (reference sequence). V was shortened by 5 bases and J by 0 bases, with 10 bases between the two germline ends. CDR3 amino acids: CASSLAAPNYGYTF. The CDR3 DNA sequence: TGTGCCAGCAGCCTCGCGGCTCCTAACTATGGCTACACCTTC.

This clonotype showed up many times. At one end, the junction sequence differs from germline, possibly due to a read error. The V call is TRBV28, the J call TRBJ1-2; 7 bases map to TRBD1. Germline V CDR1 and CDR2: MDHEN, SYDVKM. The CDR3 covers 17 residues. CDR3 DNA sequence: TGTGCCAGCAGCTTATTGGTCGACAGGGAGGTCTACTATGGCTACACCTTC. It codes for CASSLLVDREVYYGYTF.

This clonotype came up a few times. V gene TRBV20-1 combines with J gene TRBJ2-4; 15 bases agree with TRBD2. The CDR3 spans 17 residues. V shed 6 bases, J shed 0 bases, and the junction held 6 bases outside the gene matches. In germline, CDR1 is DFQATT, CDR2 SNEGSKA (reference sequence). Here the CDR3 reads CSAAGLAGGTAKNIQYF. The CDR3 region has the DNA TGCAGTGCCGCTGGACTAGCGGGGGGGACAGCCAAAAACATTCAGTACTTC.

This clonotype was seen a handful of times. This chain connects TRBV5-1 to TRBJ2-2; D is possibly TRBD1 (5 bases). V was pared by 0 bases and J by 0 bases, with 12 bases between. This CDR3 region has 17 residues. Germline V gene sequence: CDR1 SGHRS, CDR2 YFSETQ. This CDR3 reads CASSLEGQGSNTGELFF. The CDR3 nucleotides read TGCGCCAGCAGCTTGGAAGGACAAGGGTCGAACACCGGGGAGCTGTTTTTT. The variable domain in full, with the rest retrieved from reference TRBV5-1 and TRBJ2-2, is KAGVTQTPRYLIKTRGQQVTLSCSPISGHRSVSWYQQTPGQGLQFLFEYFSETQRNKGNFPGRFSGRQFSNSRSEMNVSTLELGDSALYLCASSLEGQGSNTGELFFGEGSRLTVL.

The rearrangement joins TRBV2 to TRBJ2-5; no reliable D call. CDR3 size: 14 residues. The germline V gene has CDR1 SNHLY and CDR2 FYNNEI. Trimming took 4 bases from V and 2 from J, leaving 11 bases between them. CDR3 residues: CASSAVVLQETQYF. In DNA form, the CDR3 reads TGTGCCAGCAGTGCGGTGGTACTTCAAGAGACCCAGTACTTC.

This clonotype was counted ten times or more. The CDR3 sequence is CASSPKQDGRYGYTF. In DNA form, the CDR3 reads TGTGCCAGCAGCCCCAAGCAGGACGGGAGATATGGCTACACCTTC. The chain recombines TRBV4-2 with TRBJ1-2; no clear D. The ends were cut back, 4 bases at V and 5 bases at J, with 17 bases in the middle. Germline V lookup: CDR1 LGHNA, CDR2 YNFKEQ. This CDR3 is 15 amino acids long.

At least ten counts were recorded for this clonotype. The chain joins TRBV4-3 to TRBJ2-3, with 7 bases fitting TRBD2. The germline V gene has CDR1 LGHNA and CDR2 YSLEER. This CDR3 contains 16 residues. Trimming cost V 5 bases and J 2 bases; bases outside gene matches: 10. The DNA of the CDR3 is TGCGCCAGCAGCTCCCGAGGGAGGGGTCTCACAGATACGCAGTATTTT. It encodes CASSSRGRGLTDTQYF.

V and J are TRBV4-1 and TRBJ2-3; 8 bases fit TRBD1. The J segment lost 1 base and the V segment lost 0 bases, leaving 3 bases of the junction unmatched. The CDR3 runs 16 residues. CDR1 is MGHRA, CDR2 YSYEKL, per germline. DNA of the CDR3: TGCGCCAGCAGCCAAGAAACGACAGGGGGCACAGATACGCAGTATTTT. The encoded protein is CASSQETTGGTDTQYF.

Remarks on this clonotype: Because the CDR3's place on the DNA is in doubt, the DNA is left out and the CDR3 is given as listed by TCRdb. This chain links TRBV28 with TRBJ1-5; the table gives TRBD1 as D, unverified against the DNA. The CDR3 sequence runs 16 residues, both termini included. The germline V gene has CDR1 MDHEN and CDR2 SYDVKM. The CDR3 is CASSTSTGVGDQPQHF.

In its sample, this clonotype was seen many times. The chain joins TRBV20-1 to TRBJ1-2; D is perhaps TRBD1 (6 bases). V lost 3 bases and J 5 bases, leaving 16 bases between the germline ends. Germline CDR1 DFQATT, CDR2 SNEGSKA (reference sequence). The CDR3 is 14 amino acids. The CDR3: CSARGPGARYGYTF. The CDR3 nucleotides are TGCAGTGCTAGGGGCCCGGGGGCAAGATATGGCTACACCTTC.

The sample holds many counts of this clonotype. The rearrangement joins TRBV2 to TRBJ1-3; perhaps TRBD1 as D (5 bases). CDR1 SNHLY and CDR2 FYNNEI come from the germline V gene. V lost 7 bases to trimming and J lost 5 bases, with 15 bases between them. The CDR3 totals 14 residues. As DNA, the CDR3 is TGTGCCAGCACCTCAAGGGACGGCAGAAACACCATATATTTT. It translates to CASTSRDGRNTIYF.

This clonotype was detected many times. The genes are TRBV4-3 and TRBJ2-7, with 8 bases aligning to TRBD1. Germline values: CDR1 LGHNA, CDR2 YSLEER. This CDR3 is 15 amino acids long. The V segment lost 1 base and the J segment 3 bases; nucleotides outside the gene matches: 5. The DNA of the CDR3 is TGCGCCAGCAGCCAAGGGGCAGGGGGCTTCTACGAGCAGTACTTC. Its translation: CASSQGAGGFYEQYF.

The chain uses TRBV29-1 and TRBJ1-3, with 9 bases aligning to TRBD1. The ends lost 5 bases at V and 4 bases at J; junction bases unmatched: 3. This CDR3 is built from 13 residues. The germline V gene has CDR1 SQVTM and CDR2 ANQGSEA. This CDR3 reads CSVYRGPGNTIYF. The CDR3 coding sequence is TGCAGCGTTTACAGGGGGCCCGGAAACACCATATATTTT.

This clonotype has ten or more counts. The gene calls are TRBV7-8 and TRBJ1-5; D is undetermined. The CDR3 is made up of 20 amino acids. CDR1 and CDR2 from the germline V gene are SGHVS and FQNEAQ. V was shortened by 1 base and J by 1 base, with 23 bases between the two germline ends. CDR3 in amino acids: CASSLVIGRDHPDSNQPQHF. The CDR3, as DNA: TGTGCCAGCAGCTTAGTGATCGGACGAGACCACCCGGACAGCAATCAGCCCCAGCATTTT. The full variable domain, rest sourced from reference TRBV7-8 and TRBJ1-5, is GAGVSQSPRYKVAKRGQDVALRCDPISGHVSLFWYQQALGQGPEFLTYFQNEAQLDKSGLPSDRFFAERPEGSVSTLKIQRTQQEDSAVYLCASSLVIGRDHPDSNQPQHFGDGTRLSIL.

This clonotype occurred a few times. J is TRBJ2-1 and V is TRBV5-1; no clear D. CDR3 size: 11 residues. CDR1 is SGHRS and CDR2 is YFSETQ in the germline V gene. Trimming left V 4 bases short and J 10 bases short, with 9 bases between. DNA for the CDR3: TGCGCCAGCAGCATCTTCAAGGAGCAGTTCTTC. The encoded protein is CASSIFKEQFF.

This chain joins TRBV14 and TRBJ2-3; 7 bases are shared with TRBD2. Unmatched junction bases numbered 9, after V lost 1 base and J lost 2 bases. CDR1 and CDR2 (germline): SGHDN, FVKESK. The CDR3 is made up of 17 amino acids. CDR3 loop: CASSQVHLADFTDTQYF. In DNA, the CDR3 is TGTGCCAGCAGCCAAGTTCATCTAGCGGACTTCACAGATACGCAGTATTTT. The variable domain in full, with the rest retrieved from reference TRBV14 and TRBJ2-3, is EAGVTQFPSHSVIEKGQTVTLRCDPISGHDNLYWYRRVMGKEIKFLLHFVKESKQDESGMPNNRFLAERTGGTYSTLKVQPAELEDSGVYFCASSQVHLADFTDTQYFGPGTRLTVL.